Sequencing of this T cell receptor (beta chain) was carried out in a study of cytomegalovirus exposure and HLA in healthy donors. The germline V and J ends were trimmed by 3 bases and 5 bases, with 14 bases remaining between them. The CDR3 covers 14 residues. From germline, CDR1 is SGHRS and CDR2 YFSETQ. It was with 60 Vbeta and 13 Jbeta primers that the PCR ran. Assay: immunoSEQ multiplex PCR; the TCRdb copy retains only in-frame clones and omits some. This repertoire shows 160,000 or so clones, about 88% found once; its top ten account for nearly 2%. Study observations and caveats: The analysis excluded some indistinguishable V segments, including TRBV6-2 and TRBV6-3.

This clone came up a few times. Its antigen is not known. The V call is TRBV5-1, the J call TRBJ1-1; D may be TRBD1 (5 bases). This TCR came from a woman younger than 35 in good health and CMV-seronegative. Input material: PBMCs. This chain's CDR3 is CASSWDYSGTEAFF. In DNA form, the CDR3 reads TGCGCCAGCAGCTGGGACTATTCGGGTACTGAAGCTTTCTTT.